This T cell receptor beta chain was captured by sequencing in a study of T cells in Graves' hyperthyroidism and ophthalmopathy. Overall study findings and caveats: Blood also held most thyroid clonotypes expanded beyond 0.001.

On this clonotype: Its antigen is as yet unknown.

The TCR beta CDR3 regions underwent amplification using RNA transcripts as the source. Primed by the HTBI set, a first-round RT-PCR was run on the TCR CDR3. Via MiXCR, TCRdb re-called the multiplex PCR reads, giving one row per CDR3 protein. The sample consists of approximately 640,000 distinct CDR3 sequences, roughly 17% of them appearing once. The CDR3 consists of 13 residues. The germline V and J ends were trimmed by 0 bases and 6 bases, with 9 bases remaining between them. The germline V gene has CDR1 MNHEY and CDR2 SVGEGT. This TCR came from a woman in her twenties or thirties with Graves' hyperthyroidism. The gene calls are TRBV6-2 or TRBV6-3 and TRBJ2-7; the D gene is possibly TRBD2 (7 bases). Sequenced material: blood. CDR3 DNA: TGTGCCAGCAGTTACTCGAGGGGGGGCGAGCAGTACTTC. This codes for CASSYSRGGEQYF.